This T cell receptor (beta chain) came from a study of blood T cell repertoires in COVID-19. Across the whole study: PBMCs, B-cell-depleted T cells, or T cells provided the cDNA or gDNA that made up the material.

The method was immunoSEQ multiplex PCR; TCRdb's version includes in-frame clones alone and lacks a portion of them. The profile shows 320,000 or so clones, under 90% of them singletons. Individuals drawn from around 24 US areas were about 18 to 100 years old. Either two negative PCRs, clearance, or symptom resolution qualified Cohort 3 donors as recovered. V was shortened by 3 bases and J by 4 bases, with 6 bases between the two germline ends. Per germline, CDR1 MGHRA and CDR2 YSYEKL. There are 12 residues in the CDR3. The origin of this receptor is a man in his 60s who had recovered from COVID-19. The sequenced material came from PBMCs or T cells enriched from blood (not recorded which). The rearrangement uses TRBV4-1 and TRBJ2-5; no firm D call. Here the CDR3 DNA reads TGCGCCAGCAGCCATACTGGAGAGACCCAGTACTTC. As protein: CASSHTGETQYF.